The 32 T cell receptor beta chains in this list originate from one sample, sequenced in a study of graft-versus-host responses after intestinal transplantation. Libraries were prepared by immunoSEQ multiplex PCR; TCRdb keeps only in-frame clonotypes and omits some of them. Here the sample spans about 120,000 clones, around 94% being singletons. These receptors have no identified antigens. The input for sequencing was unstimulated CD4+ T cells sorted from spleen or lymph node cells, taken before transplant. These receptor sequences come from a human donor who was the organ donor for an intestinal transplant.

The rearrangement links TRBV6-1 to TRBJ1-1, with D possibly being TRBD1 (6 bases). Looked up from germline, CDR1 is MNHNS and CDR2 is SASEGT. Trimming left V 7 bases short and J 1 base short, with 16 bases between. CDR3 length: 15 amino acids. For the CDR3, the DNA is TGTGCCAGCACCCCCTGGGGGCAGGGGAACACTGAAGCTTTCTTT. Amino acid sequence: CASTPWGQGNTEAFF.

The rearrangement links TRBV27 to TRBJ2-6; perhaps TRBD1 as D (6 bases). This CDR3 comprises 16 residues. Germline lookup yields CDR1 MNHEY and CDR2 SMNVEV (reference sequence). V was shortened by 3 bases and J by 0 bases, with 9 bases between the two germline ends. The CDR3 DNA follows: TGTGCCAGCAGTTTCAGGGGCCCCTCTGGGGCCAACGTCCTGACTTTC. Its translation: CASSFRGPSGANVLTF.

The rearrangement joins TRBV27 to TRBJ1-1, with a weak D call TRBD1 (5 bases). This CDR3 has 15 amino acids. Looked up from germline, CDR1 is MNHEY and CDR2 is SMNVEV (reference sequence). The V gene lost 3 bases and the J gene lost 11 bases, with 22 bases spanning the gap. CDR3 protein: CASSFGPRDQGRAFF. In nucleotides, the CDR3 is TGTGCCAGCAGTTTTGGGCCCAGGGACCAGGGTAGGGCTTTCTTT.

J is TRBJ1-6 and V is TRBV27; D may be TRBD1 (5 bases). Trimming took 6 bases from V and 0 from J, leaving 12 bases between them. Per the germline V gene, CDR1 is MNHEY and CDR2 is SMNVEV (reference sequence). The CDR3 consists of 16 residues. CDR3 amino acids: CASRRDPSSYNSPLHF. Written as DNA, the CDR3 is TGTGCCAGCAGGCGGGACCCCAGCTCCTATAATTCACCCCTCCACTTT.

V is TRBV7-9 and J is TRBJ2-1; 7 bases line up with TRBD2. Trimming cost V 2 bases and J 7 bases; bases outside gene matches: 5. From germline, CDR1 is SEHNR and CDR2 FQNEAQ (reference sequence). CDR3 length: 14 amino acids. CDR3 sequence: CASSLTSVGNEQFF. The CDR3 DNA is TGTGCCAGCAGCTTAACTAGCGTTGGGAATGAGCAGTTCTTC.

V is TRBV4-1 and J is TRBJ2-3; D gene uncertain. Germline V CDR1 and CDR2: MGHRA, YSYEKL. V was trimmed by 0 bases and J by 0 bases, leaving 7 bases between them. This CDR3 has 15 residues. The CDR3 protein is CASSQEGRSTDTQYF. CDR3 nucleotide sequence: TGCGCCAGCAGCCAAGAGGGCCGTAGCACAGATACGCAGTATTTT.

In nucleotides, the CDR3 is TGTGCCAGCAGCTTAGCCGGGGGGCTTCTTATGGAAACAGATACGCAGTATTTT. Protein: CASSLAGGLLMETDTQYF. The chain combines TRBV13 with TRBJ2-3, with D perhaps matching TRBD2 (7 bases). Germline V CDR1 and CDR2: PRHDT, FYEKMQ (reference sequence). Between the trimmed V and J ends, which lost 1 base and 3 bases, there was a span of 20 bases. This CDR3 is built from 18 residues.

J is TRBJ2-2 and V is TRBV6-4, with 10 bases aligning to TRBD2. Germline loops: CDR1 MRHNA, CDR2 SNTAGT. After removal of 2 bases from V and 6 bases from J, the junction contained 6 bases not matched to a gene. This CDR3 region has 16 residues. The CDR3 sequence: CASSDNGLAVPGELFF. The CDR3 coding sequence is TGTGCCAGCAGTGACAATGGACTAGCGGTCCCCGGGGAGCTGTTTTTT.

This sequence joins TRBV5-4 and TRBJ2-3, with D perhaps TRBD1 or TRBD2 (5 bases each). Germline V gene lookup returns CDR1 SGHNT and CDR2 YYREEE (reference sequence). The CDR3 length is 14 residues. Trimming stripped 3 bases from V and 0 bases from J, with 8 bases between. In DNA form, the CDR3 reads TGTGCCAGCAGCTGGGGACCGAGCACAGATACGCAGTATTTT. The encoded protein is CASSWGPSTDTQYF.

This clone came up a few times. The rearrangement uses TRBV10-2 and TRBJ1-4, with D unresolved. The ends were cut back, 4 bases at V and 8 bases at J, with 11 bases in the middle. This CDR3 is built from 13 residues. Germline-derived CDR1 and CDR2 are WSHSY and SAAADI. The CDR3 here is CASSAAAIEKLFF. CDR3 nucleotide sequence: TGCGCCAGCAGTGCTGCGGCCATAGAAAAACTGTTTTTT.

The chain joins TRBV10-3 to TRBJ2-3; D tentatively fits TRBD1 or TRBD2 (5 bases each). This CDR3 is 15 amino acids long. Looked up from germline, CDR1 is ENHRY and CDR2 is SYGVKD. The ends were cut back, 7 bases at V and 2 bases at J, with 16 bases in the middle. The CDR3 bases are TGTGCCATCAACCCGGGACCGACCCCCACAGATACGCAGTATTTT. Translated: CAINPGPTPTDTQYF.

The V call is TRBV19, the J call TRBJ1-3, with unresolved D. V lost 4 bases to trimming and J lost 9 bases, with 10 bases between them. Germline V gene data show CDR1 as LNHDA and CDR2 as SQIVND (reference sequence). The CDR3 runs to 12 residues. The chain's CDR3 is CASSKVPPTIYF. The CDR3, as DNA: TGTGCCAGTAGTAAGGTGCCGCCCACCATATATTTT.

Worth noting for this clone: Distinct nucleotide sequences in the sample also encode this CDR3. This chain joins TRBV5-1 and TRBJ2-3; D gene uncertain. Germline CDR1 reads SGHRS; CDR2 reads YFSETQ. The CDR3 is 15 residues long. V was cut by 1 base and J by 0 bases, with 9 bases left in between. The CDR3 here is CASSLSGVSTDTQYF. CDR3 DNA sequence: TGCGCCAGCAGCTTGTCCGGCGTCAGCACAGATACGCAGTATTTT.

The rearrangement links TRBV29-1 to TRBJ2-7, with D perhaps matching TRBD1 or TRBD2 (5 bases each). The CDR3 covers 13 residues. Trimming removed 6 bases from V and 3 bases from J, with 15 bases in between. Looked up from germline, CDR1 is SQVTM and CDR2 is ANQGSEA. The CDR3 DNA follows: TGCAGCGTAGTTTGGGACGTAAACTACGAGCAGTACTTC. It codes for CSVVWDVNYEQYF.

V usage is TRBV28 and J usage is TRBJ2-2, with D unclear. Germline CDR1 is MDHEN and CDR2 is SYDVKM. The CDR3 is made up of 12 amino acids. V was clipped by 6 bases and J by 2 bases, with 4 bases between them. As DNA, the CDR3 is TGTGCCAGCAGGACAAACACCGGGGAGCTGTTTTTT. Translation: CASRTNTGELFF.

This chain links TRBV28 with TRBJ2-7; 10 positions agree with TRBD2. The CDR3 spans 15 residues. V was clipped by 4 bases and J by 3 bases; unmatched bases: 6. Germline V gives CDR1 MDHEN, CDR2 SYDVKM. CDR3 sequence reads: CASSSLAGADYEQYF. CDR3 nucleotide sequence: TGTGCCAGCAGTTCGCTAGCGGGAGCCGACTACGAGCAGTACTTC.

This sequence joins TRBV5-6 and TRBJ2-6, with 8 bases fitting TRBD1. The CDR3 spans 17 residues. In germline, CDR1 is SGHDT, CDR2 YYEEEE. Trimming at V came to 4 bases and at J to 0 bases, leaving 6 bases not matched to a gene. CDR3 nucleotides: TGTGCCAGCAGCGACACAGGGGGATACTCTGGGGCCAACGTCCTGACTTTC. Translation gives CASSDTGGYSGANVLTF.

This rearrangement joins TRBV4-2 to TRBJ2-1, with 7 bases identical to TRBD2. Unmatched junction bases numbered 0, after V lost 1 base and J lost 3 bases. The CDR3 has 14 residues. Germline CDR1 and CDR2: LGHNA and YNFKEQ. CDR3 sequence (DNA): TGTGCCAGCAGCCAAGGGGAGGGCTACAATGAGCAGTTCTTC. This translates into CASSQGEGYNEQFF.

CDR3 sequence (DNA): TGTGCCAGCAGACTCCGTGGGGCCCTAATCAGGGGAACCGGGGAGCTGTTTTTT. Protein product: CASRLRGALIRGTGELFF. V gene TRBV28 combines with J gene TRBJ2-2, with D possibly TRBD1 on 6 matching bases. This CDR3 has 18 amino acids. Germline CDR1 reads MDHEN; CDR2 reads SYDVKM. Deletions cut 6 bases from V and 5 bases from J, with 25 bases between.

This clone showed up just a few times. The J gene is TRBJ2-7, the V gene TRBV5-5; the D is unclear. Per the germline V gene, CDR1 is SGHKS and CDR2 is YYEKEE (reference sequence). V was cut by 4 bases and J by 9 bases, with 11 bases left in between. CDR3 size: 11 residues. CDR3 sequence reads: CASSGSGRQYF. The CDR3 DNA reads TGTGCCAGCAGCGGGTCCGGAAGGCAGTACTTC.

This clone was counted once. The genes are TRBV5-6 and TRBJ1-5, with a tentative D call TRBD1 (6 bases). Germline lookup yields CDR1 SGHDT and CDR2 YYEEEE. V was trimmed by 4 bases and J by 0 bases, leaving 14 bases between them. The length of the CDR3 is 16 residues. CDR3 in amino acids: CASSPGTGTSNQPQHF. As DNA, the CDR3 is TGTGCCAGCAGCCCCGGAACAGGGACTAGCAATCAGCCCCAGCATTTT.

This clone appeared a few times. The CDR3 DNA reads TGTGCCTGGAGTTGGTCCTATGGCTACACCTTC. It yields the protein CAWSWSYGYTF. The V call is TRBV30, the J call TRBJ1-2, with no clear D. CDR3 length: 11 residues. V dropped 2 bases and J dropped 4 bases, with 5 bases sitting between them. The germline CDR1 and CDR2 sequences are GTSNPN and SVGIG (reference sequence).

V and J are TRBV7-9 and TRBJ2-1, with 13 nucleotides matching TRBD2. The CDR3 is 16 residues long. J gave up 8 bases and V 5 bases, and 9 bases lay outside the gene matches. Germline-derived CDR1 and CDR2 are SEHNR and FQNEAQ (reference sequence). The CDR3 nucleotides read TGTGCCAGCAGCCTTGGGACTAGCGGGATCGCCGATGAGCAGTTCTTC. Amino acids: CASSLGTSGIADEQFF.

The V call is TRBV10-2, the J call TRBJ2-3, with D perhaps TRBD1 or TRBD2 (5 bases each). V gave up 9 bases and J gave up 1 base, with 17 bases separating them. CDR1 and CDR2 (germline): WSHSY, SAAADI. CDR3 length: 15 amino acids. Here the CDR3 reads CASRTLGAGTDTQYF. DNA of the CDR3: TGCGCCAGTCGAACACTAGGGGCGGGCACAGATACGCAGTATTTT.

This chain links TRBV7-2 with TRBJ1-2; D uncertain. This CDR3 region has 14 residues. Germline CDR1 is SGHTA and CDR2 is FQGNSA. V was cut by 1 base and J by 4 bases, with 10 bases left in between. DNA for the CDR3: TGTGCCAGCAGCTTAGGTTTAGGTGGCTATGGCTACACCTTC. Translating gives CASSLGLGGYGYTF.

The V gene is TRBV7-9, the J gene TRBJ2-5, with D possibly matching TRBD1 (6 bases). V was shortened by 1 base and J by 1 base, with 10 bases between the two germline ends. In germline, CDR1 is SEHNR, CDR2 FQNEAQ (reference sequence). CDR3 length equals 15 residues. The CDR3 sequence is CASSLGAGVQETQYF. Here the CDR3 DNA reads TGTGCCAGCAGCTTAGGGGCAGGGGTCCAAGAGACCCAGTACTTC. Looking up the rest from reference TRBV7-9 and TRBJ2-5 gives the full variable domain: DTGVSQNPRHKITKRGQNVTFRCDPISEHNRLYWYRQTLGQGPEFLTYFQNEAQLEKSRLLSDRFSAERPKGSFSTLEIQRTEQGDSAMYLCASSLGAGVQETQYFGPGTRLLVL.

This rearrangement joins TRBV28 to TRBJ1-5, with 8 nucleotides matching TRBD1. The CDR3 contains 15 residues. V gave up 6 bases and J gave up 5 bases; unmatched junction bases: 9. Germline CDR1 and CDR2: MDHEN and SYDVKM. CDR3 bases: TGTGCCAGCAGATTGACAGGGGTAGGGGATCAGCCCCAGCATTTT. Protein sequence: CASRLTGVGDQPQHF.

The chain couples TRBV4-3 to TRBJ2-1; TRBD2 matches at 7 bases. CDR1 and CDR2 (germline): LGHNA, YSLEER. V lost 0 bases to trimming and J lost 3 bases; unmatched junction nucleotides: 8. The CDR3 spans 17 residues. CDR3 sequence: CASSQDSGGSCYNEQFF. In nucleotides, the CDR3 is TGCGCCAGCAGCCAAGACAGTGGCGGGAGCTGCTACAATGAGCAGTTCTTC.

The chain employs TRBV5-8 and TRBJ1-3, with D unresolved. The germline V gene encodes CDR1 SGHTS and CDR2 YDEGEE. The CDR3 totals 15 residues. Trimming took 1 base from V and 0 from J, leaving 8 bases between them. The CDR3 DNA reads as TGTGCCAGCAGCTTGCGGGCAGGCTCTGGAAACACCATATATTTT. Encoded protein: CASSLRAGSGNTIYF.

The table lists this clone with a few counts. The V gene is TRBV28, the J gene TRBJ2-7; 7 nucleotides align to TRBD2. CDR1 is MDHEN, CDR2 SYDVKM, per germline. The CDR3 totals 15 residues. V dropped 3 bases and J dropped 1; count of bases not matched to a gene: 6. CDR3 DNA sequence: TGTGCCAGCAGTTTTGAATCGGGGGGTTCCTACGAGCAGTACTTC. It translates to CASSFESGGSYEQYF.

V gene TRBV2 combines with J gene TRBJ1-5; D gene unclear. Trimming left V 3 bases short and J 2 bases short, with 8 bases between. The CDR3 is 14 residues long. Germline CDR1 SNHLY, CDR2 FYNNEI. The chain's CDR3 is CASSDKAGNQPQHF. The CDR3 region has the DNA TGTGCCAGCAGTGATAAGGCAGGCAATCAGCCCCAGCATTTT.

The chain carries TRBV4-2 and TRBJ2-3; 8 bases align to TRBD2. This CDR3 comprises 18 residues. J was trimmed by 2 bases and V by 3 bases; bases with no gene match: 13. The V gene's germline CDR1 is LGHNA and CDR2 YNFKEQ. CDR3 in amino acids: CASSHVPSTSVNTDTQYF. Here the CDR3 DNA reads TGTGCCAGCAGCCATGTACCATCGACTAGCGTTAACACAGATACGCAGTATTTT.